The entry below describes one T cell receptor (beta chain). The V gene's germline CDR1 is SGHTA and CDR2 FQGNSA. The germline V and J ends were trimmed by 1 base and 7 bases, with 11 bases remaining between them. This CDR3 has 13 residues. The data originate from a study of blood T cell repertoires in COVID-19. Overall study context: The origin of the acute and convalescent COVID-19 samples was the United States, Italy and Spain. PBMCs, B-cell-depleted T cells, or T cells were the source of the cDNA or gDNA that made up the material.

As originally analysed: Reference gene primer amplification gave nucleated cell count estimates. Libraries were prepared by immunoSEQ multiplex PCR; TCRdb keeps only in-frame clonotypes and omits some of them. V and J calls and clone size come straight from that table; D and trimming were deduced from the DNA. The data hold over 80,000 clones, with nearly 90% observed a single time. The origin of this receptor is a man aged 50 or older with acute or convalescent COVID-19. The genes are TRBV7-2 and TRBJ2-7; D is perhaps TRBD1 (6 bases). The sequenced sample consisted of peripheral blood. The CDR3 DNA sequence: TGTGCCAGCAGCTTAGGGACAGCGAGGGAGCAGTACTTC. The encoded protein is CASSLGTAREQYF.